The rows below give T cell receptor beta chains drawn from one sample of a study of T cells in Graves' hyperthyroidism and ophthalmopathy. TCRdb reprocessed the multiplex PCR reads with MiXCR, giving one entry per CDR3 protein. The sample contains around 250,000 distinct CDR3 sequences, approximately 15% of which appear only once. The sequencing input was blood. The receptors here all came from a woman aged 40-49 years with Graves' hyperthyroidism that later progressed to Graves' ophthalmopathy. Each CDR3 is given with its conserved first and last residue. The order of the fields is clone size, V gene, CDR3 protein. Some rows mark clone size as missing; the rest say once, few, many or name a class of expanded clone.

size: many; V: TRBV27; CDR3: CASSLGAGVYNEQFF
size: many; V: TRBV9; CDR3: CASSGREGGYNEQFF
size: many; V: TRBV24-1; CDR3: CATSDSLGYTF
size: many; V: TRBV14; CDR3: CASSRIGGGRNEQFF
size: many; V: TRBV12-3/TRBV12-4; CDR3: CASSFDRLNEKLFF
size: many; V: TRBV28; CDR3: CASRSPGHQRGEQYF
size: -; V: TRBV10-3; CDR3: CAISESFYGSQGNQETQYF
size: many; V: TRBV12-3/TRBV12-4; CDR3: CASSPFSWRVIDTQYF
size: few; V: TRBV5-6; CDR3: CASSEGAFGEQFF
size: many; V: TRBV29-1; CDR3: CSVDSRLTGTQYF
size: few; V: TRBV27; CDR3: CASRPFVSGQPQHF
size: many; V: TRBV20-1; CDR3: CSAGNPGQGFNEAFF
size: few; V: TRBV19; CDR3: CASGVVGNTIYF
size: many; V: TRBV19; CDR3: CASSIFRGQGGIQYF
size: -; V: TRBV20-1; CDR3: CSARPPRGRRDEKLFF
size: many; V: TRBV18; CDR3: CASSPTTSNQPQHF
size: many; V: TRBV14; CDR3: CASSQGGTSVNEQFF
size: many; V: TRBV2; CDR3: CASSGGWGANQPQHF
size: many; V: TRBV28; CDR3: CARQGPNQPQHF
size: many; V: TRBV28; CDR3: CASSTPGLGMAGSIQYF
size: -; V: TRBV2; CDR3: CASSGGLAGGRRTDTQYF
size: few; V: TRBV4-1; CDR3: CASSLRTGGGYGYTF
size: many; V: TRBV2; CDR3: CASSRDNNQPQHF
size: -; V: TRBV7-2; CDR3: CASSVSLGQVYEQYF
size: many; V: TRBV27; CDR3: CASRKPGTLYEQYF
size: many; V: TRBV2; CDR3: CASSLWGGQGARGNQPQHF
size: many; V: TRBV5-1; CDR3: CASTSAGPNTEAFF
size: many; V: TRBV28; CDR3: CASAKGPNYGYTF
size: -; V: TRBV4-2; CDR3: CASSRSGGTPEAFF
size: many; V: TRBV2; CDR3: CASSESGREGREQYF
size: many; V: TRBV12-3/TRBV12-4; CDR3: CASSPRGTVLPNQPQHF
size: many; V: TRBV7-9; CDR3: CASRPTVYNEQFF
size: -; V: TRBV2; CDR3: CASSEADSSYNEQFF
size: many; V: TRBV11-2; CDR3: CASSMLGNEQFF
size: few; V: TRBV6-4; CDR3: CASRKTSGKGIQYF
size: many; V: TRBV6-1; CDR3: CASSVSWTSWKETQYF
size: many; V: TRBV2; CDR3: CASKGRALNTEAFF
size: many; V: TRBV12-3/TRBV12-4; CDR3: CASRLTGKYYVGNEQFF
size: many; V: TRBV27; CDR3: CASSSFLRLSGNEQFF
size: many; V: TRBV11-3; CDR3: CASSPGTGSYNEQFF
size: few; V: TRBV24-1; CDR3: CATGGTANTGELFF